The 18 T cell receptor beta chains below all came from one sample that was sequenced in a study of T cells in Graves' hyperthyroidism and ophthalmopathy. RNA transcripts were the template for amplifying TCR beta CDR3 regions. The TCR CDR3 was amplified in a first-round RT-PCR using the HTBI primer set. TCRdb called the multiplex PCR reads again in MiXCR, with one record for every CDR3 protein. The repertoire has hundreds of thousands of distinct CDR3 sequences, less than 25% of them found once; the top ten carry around a third. Sample: blood. Receptors were obtained from a man aged 25 to 45 with Graves' ophthalmopathy.

This clonotype was picked up many times. The J gene is TRBJ1-2, the V gene TRBV11-2, with TRBD1 identical over 8 bases. V dropped 4 bases and J dropped 0; count of bases not matched to a gene: 10. The CDR3 runs 17 residues. The germline V gene has CDR1 SGHAT and CDR2 FQNNGV. In nucleotides, the CDR3 is TGTGCCAGCAGCTCTCCACGACAGGGGAGTGCTAACTATGGCTACACCTTC. Protein: CASSSPRQGSANYGYTF.

The chain carries TRBV7-8 and TRBJ2-2; D gene unclear. This CDR3 comprises 17 residues. CDR1 is SGHVS, CDR2 FQNEAQ, per germline. V lost 1 base and J lost 1, with 13 bases in between. DNA for the CDR3: TGTGCCAGCAGCTTAGTTCGTAGGGCCGAGAACACCGGGGAGCTGTTTTTT. The encoded protein is CASSLVRRAENTGELFF.

This clonotype was recorded many times. V and J are TRBV12-3 or TRBV12-4 and TRBJ2-3; D unresolved. The CDR3 spans 13 residues. Trimming stripped 6 bases from V and 2 bases from J, with 9 bases between. The DNA for the CDR3 is TGTGCCAGCAGAGAAGACAACACAGATACGCAGTATTTT. It encodes CASREDNTDTQYF.

This clonotype turned up a few times. This rearrangement joins TRBV4-3 to TRBJ2-7, with D possibly TRBD2 on 6 matching bases. From germline, CDR1 is LGHNA and CDR2 YSLEER. The CDR3 has 13 residues. V shed 0 bases and J shed 6 bases, with 9 bases lying between them. This chain's CDR3 is CASSQEEGFEQYF. CDR3 DNA sequence: TGCGCCAGCAGCCAAGAGGAGGGGTTCGAGCAGTACTTC.

The chain has TRBV10-3 and TRBJ2-1, with 8 bases fitting TRBD2. V lost 10 bases, J lost 2 bases, and 13 bases stayed unmatched. Germline V gene data show CDR1 as ENHRY and CDR2 as SYGVKD. This CDR3 has 16 amino acids. For the CDR3, the DNA is TGTGCCACTTCGAGGGAAACGGGAGGGCCCTACAATGAGCAGTTCTTC. Protein: CATSRETGGPYNEQFF.

This clonotype was counted ten times or more. CDR3 nucleotides: TGCGCCAGCAGCACAACTGTTAACACCGGGGAGCTGTTTTTT. Its protein is CASSTTVNTGELFF. The chain is built from TRBV5-1 and TRBJ2-2; D not certain. V was shortened by 4 bases and J by 2 bases, with 9 bases between the two germline ends. Germline V gives CDR1 SGHRS, CDR2 YFSETQ. This CDR3 has 14 amino acids.

The sample holds a few counts of this clonotype. The chain carries TRBV29-1 and TRBJ2-7, with D possibly being TRBD2 (5 bases). V lost 4 bases and J lost 0, with 10 bases in between. The CDR3 length is 13 residues. Germline lookup yields CDR1 SQVTM and CDR2 ANQGSEA. The CDR3 spells CSVVAGFSYEQYF. For the CDR3, the DNA is TGCAGCGTTGTGGCGGGTTTCTCCTACGAGCAGTACTTC.

This clonotype was found a few times. The chain employs TRBV11-2 and TRBJ1-5, with 7 nucleotides matching TRBD1. Germline values: CDR1 SGHAT, CDR2 FQNNGV. V lost 1 base and J lost 4; bases outside the gene matches: 4. CDR3 length: 15 amino acids. CDR3 protein: CASSLATGKNQPQHF. The CDR3, as DNA: TGTGCCAGCAGCTTAGCGACAGGGAAAAATCAGCCCCAGCATTTT. Based on the CDR3 plus reference TRBV11-2 and TRBJ1-5, the full variable domain is EAGVAQSPRYKIIEKRQSVAFWCNPISGHATLYWYQQILGQGPKLLIQFQNNGVVDDSQLPKDRFSAERLKGVDSTLKIQPAKLEDSAVYLCASSLATGKNQPQHFGDGTRLSIL.

This clonotype has just a few counts. This chain links TRBV30 with TRBJ2-2; TRBD1 agrees at 10 bases. The CDR3 totals 15 residues. The ends lost 3 bases at V and 5 bases at J; junction bases unmatched: 6. Germline V gene lookup returns CDR1 GTSNPN and CDR2 SVGIG (reference sequence). This chain's CDR3 is CAWSGTGARTGELFF. The CDR3 nucleotides are TGTGCCTGGAGCGGGACAGGGGCCCGGACCGGGGAGCTGTTTTTT.

This clonotype was detected a few times. Here the CDR3 DNA reads TGTGCTGGGGCAGCAGGGAATTTAATTAGGCCCTACAATGAGCAGTTCTTC. As protein: CAGAAGNLIRPYNEQFF. V is TRBV30 and J is TRBJ2-1, with D possibly being TRBD1 (5 bases). Looked up from germline, CDR1 is GTSNPN and CDR2 is SVGIG (reference sequence). This CDR3 is 17 amino acids long.

This clonotype was counted between two and nine times. The chain couples TRBV7-6 to TRBJ1-5, with a possible D match to TRBD1 (6 bases). Trimming cost V 0 bases and J 2 bases, with 11 bases left between them. CDR1 and CDR2 (germline): SGHVS, FNYEAQ. The CDR3 extends over 16 amino acids. The CDR3 protein is CASSLARGWGNQPQHF. Here the CDR3 DNA reads TGTGCCAGCAGCTTAGCCAGGGGCTGGGGCAATCAGCCCCAGCATTTT.

V and J are TRBV6-2 or TRBV6-3 and TRBJ2-7, with TRBD2 identical over 13 bases. The CDR3 extends over 17 amino acids. V was pared by 2 bases and J by 6 bases, with 10 bases of the junction left unmatched. CDR1 and CDR2 from the germline V gene are MNHEY and SVGEGT. The CDR3 nucleotides are TGTGCCAGCAGTTACGCATCCTGGACTAGCGGGGGAGGCGAGCAGTACTTC. Protein: CASSYASWTSGGGEQYF.

This clonotype has a handful of counts. The chain is built from TRBV12-3 or TRBV12-4 and TRBJ2-2; TRBD2 aligns across 7 bases. The V segment lost 1 base and the J segment 6 bases; nucleotides outside the gene matches: 5. The CDR3 is 15 amino acids. This CDR3 reads CASSLGGLDAGELFF. The CDR3 DNA sequence: TGTGCCAGCAGTTTAGGCGGACTAGACGCCGGGGAGCTGTTTTTT.

This clonotype was picked up a small number of times. J is TRBJ2-2 and V is TRBV6-1, with D perhaps matching TRBD2 (6 bases). The CDR3 length is 16 residues. Germline CDR1 reads MNHNS; CDR2 reads SASEGT. V was trimmed by 6 bases and J by 1 base, leaving 15 bases between them. The CDR3 DNA reads TGTGCCAGCAGCCTCCGGGGTAGCGGGAACACCGGGGAGCTGTTTTTT. Translated: CASSLRGSGNTGELFF.

The chain couples TRBV19 to TRBJ2-7, with 8 positions matching TRBD2. The V segment lost 5 bases and the J segment 7 bases; nucleotides outside the gene matches: 7. Germline CDR1 LNHDA, CDR2 SQIVND (reference sequence). This CDR3 is built from 13 residues. This CDR3 is CASSATSVGEQYF. The CDR3 DNA reads TGTGCCAGTAGTGCGACTAGCGTCGGGGAGCAGTACTTC. The whole variable domain, filled in from reference TRBV19 and TRBJ2-7, reads DGGITQSPKYLFRKEGQNVTLSCEQNLNHDAMYWYRQDPGQGLRLIYYSQIVNDFQKGDIAEGYSVSREKKESFPLTVTSAQKNPTAFYLCASSATSVGEQYFGPGTRLTVT.

The J gene is TRBJ2-3, the V gene TRBV7-2; D could derive from TRBD1 or TRBD2 (5 bases each). The CDR3 has 15 amino acids. V was shortened by 2 bases and J by 3 bases, with 12 bases between the two germline ends. The V gene's germline CDR1 is SGHTA and CDR2 FQGNSA. The CDR3 protein is CASSLRGERTDTQYF. The DNA of the CDR3 is TGTGCCAGCAGCTTAAGGGGAGAGAGGACAGATACGCAGTATTTT.

The V call is TRBV4-1, the J call TRBJ1-2; D uncertain. Germline values: CDR1 MGHRA, CDR2 YSYEKL. This CDR3 has 15 residues. Trimming pared 2 bases from V and 4 bases from J, leaving 14 bases between. CDR3 region: CASSQSTGSFYGYTF. The CDR3 DNA reads as TGCGCCAGCAGCCAATCCACGGGCAGCTTCTATGGCTACACCTTC.

V is TRBV9 and J is TRBJ2-3, with unresolved D. V lost 4 bases and J 2 bases, leaving 17 bases between the germline ends. The CDR3 spans 16 residues. Germline CDR1 is SGDLS and CDR2 is YYNGEE. In DNA form, the CDR3 reads TGTGCCAGCAGCCCCCGCGAGCTGAGCATCACAGATACGCAGTATTTT. This codes for CASSPRELSITDTQYF.